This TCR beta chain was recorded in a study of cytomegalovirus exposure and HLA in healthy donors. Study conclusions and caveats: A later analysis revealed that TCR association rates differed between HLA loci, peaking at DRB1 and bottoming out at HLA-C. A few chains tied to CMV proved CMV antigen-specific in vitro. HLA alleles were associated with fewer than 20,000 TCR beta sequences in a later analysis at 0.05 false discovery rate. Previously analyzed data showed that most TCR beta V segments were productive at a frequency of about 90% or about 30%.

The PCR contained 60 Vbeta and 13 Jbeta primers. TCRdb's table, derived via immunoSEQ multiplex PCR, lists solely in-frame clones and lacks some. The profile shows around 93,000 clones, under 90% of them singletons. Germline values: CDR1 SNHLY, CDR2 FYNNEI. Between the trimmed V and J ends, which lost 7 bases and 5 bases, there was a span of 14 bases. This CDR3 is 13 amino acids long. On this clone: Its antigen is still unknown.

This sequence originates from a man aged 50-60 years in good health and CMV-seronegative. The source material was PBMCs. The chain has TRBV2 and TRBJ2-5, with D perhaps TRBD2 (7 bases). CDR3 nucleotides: TGTGCCAGCAAGGGGGGGTCGTATGAGACCCAGTACTTC. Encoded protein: CASKGGSYETQYF.